Listed below are T cell receptor beta chains from one sample, sequenced in a study of TIL therapy for anti-PD-1-resistant metastatic lung cancer. Sequencing was performed with immunoSEQ multiplex PCR; in TCRdb, only in-frame clones are kept and a portion is missing. This sample has about 60,000 clones, with about nine tenths found just once. The sample was blood, taken at baseline. The receptors were gathered from a person aged 25 to 85 with non-small cell lung cancer. The CDR3 runs from the conserved cysteine through the conserved F or W. A D gene is named only where the DNA matches it firmly. Expanded clones are given a class, and other clones once, few, many or no size at all.

D,size,V,J,CDR3,DNA
-,once,TRBV29-1,TRBJ1-2,CSVEAQAINYGYTF,TGCAGCGTTGAAGCACAGGCCATTAACTATGGCTACACCTTC
-,-,TRBV30,TRBJ2-1,CAWSVGGPTFSYNEQFF,TGTGCCTGGAGTGTCGGGGGCCCGACCTTCTCCTACAATGAGCAGTTCTTC
-,few,TRBV5-1,TRBJ1-1,CASSLVSGGEAFF,TGCGCCAGCAGCTTGGTATCCGGCGGGGAAGCTTTCTTT
-,-,TRBV5-1,TRBJ2-2,CASSWRGGGSPTGELFF,TGCGCCAGCAGCTGGAGGGGGGGCGGGAGTCCGACCGGGGAGCTGTTTTTT
-,-,TRBV30,TRBJ2-7,CAWEHSYEQYF,TGTGCCTGGGAGCACTCCTACGAGCAGTACTTC
-,-,TRBV6-5,TRBJ1-2,CASSFGFSYGYTF,TGTGCCAGCAGCTTTGGGTTTAGCTATGGCTACACCTTC
TRBD1,-,TRBV18,TRBJ1-1,CASSPAQGGRTEAFF,TGTGCCAGCTCACCAGCTCAGGGGGGTAGGACTGAAGCTTTCTTT
-,once,TRBV5-1,TRBJ2-1,CASSLVAGIEQFF,TGCGCCAGCAGCTTGGTAGCCGGGATTGAGCAGTTCTTC
-,-,TRBV27,TRBJ2-3,CASSLVRATDTQYF,TGTGCCAGCAGTTTAGTCAGGGCCACAGATACGCAGTATTTT
-,-,TRBV2,TRBJ1-1,CASSGSADTEAFF,TGTGCCAGCAGTGGGTCAGCGGATACTGAAGCTTTCTTT
-,-,TRBV11-2,TRBJ1-2,CASRPTAFDYGYTF,TGTGCCAGCAGGCCAACTGCCTTTGACTATGGCTACACCTTC